This T cell receptor beta chain stems from a study of identical twins. Findings of the study overall: Because invariant MAIT and iNKT cells could be present, zero-insertion analyses could be partly confounded. Insertions ran lower in abundant cord blood beta clonotypes, though not in memory repertoires. Conclusions relied on cross-sectional statistical analysis, not following the same donors.

This clonotype was seen more than once but under ten times. What it binds is unknown. TCRdb reanalysed the 5' RACE reads using MiXCR and keeps one entry per CDR3 protein. The sample records 1.5 million to 2 million distinct CDR3 sequences, 32% being singletons. The receptor comes from a newborn girl in good health. Source material: cord blood.

CDR3 coding DNA: TGTGCCAGCAGCTTAGGACTAGCGGGAGGGCCTATTAATTACAATGAGCAGTTCTTC. Residues: CASSLGLAGGPINYNEQFF. The rearrangement links TRBV7-8 to TRBJ2-1; 14 bases map to TRBD2. Germline V gene data show CDR1 as SGHVS and CDR2 as FQNEAQ. CDR3 length: 19 amino acids. The junction had 9 bases not matched to a gene; V was cut back by 1 base and J by 4 bases. The entire variable domain, with the rest obtained from reference TRBV7-8 and TRBJ2-1, is as follows: GAGVSQSPRYKVAKRGQDVALRCDPISGHVSLFWYQQALGQGPEFLTYFQNEAQLDKSGLPSDRFFAERPEGSVSTLKIQRTQQEDSAVYLCASSLGLAGGPINYNEQFFGPGTRLTVL.